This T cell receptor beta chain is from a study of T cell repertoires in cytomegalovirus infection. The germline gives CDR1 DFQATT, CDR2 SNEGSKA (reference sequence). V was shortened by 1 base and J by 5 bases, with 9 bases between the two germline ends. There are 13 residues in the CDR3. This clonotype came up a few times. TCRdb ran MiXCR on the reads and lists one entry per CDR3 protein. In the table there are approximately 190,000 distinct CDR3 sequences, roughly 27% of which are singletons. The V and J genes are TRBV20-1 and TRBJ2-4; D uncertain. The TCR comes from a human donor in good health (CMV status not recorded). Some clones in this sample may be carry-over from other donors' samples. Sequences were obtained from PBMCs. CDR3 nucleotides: TGCAGTGCTAGAGCCGTGACTGAAAACATTCAGTACTTC. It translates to CSARAVTENIQYF.